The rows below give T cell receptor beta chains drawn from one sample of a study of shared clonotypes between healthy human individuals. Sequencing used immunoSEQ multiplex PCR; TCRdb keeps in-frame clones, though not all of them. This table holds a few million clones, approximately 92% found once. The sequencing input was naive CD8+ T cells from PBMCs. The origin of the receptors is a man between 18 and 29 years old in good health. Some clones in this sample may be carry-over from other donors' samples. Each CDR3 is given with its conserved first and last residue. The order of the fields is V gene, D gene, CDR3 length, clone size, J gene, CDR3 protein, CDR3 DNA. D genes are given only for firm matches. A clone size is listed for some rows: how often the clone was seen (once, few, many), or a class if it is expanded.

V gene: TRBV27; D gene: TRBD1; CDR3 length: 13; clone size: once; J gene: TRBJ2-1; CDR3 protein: CASSGQGLHEQFF; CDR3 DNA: TGTGCCAGCTCGGGACAGGGGCTCCATGAGCAGTTCTTC
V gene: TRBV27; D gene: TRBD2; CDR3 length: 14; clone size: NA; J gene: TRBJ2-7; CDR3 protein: CASSLGLAKNEQYF; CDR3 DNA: TGTGCCAGCAGTTTGGGACTAGCAAAAAACGAGCAGTACTTC
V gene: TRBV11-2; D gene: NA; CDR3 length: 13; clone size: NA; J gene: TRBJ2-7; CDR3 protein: CASSLPLAFEQYF; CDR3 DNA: TGTGCCAGCAGTCTACCCCTAGCGTTCGAGCAGTACTTC
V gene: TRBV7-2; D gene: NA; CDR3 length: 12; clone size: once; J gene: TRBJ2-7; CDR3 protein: CASLGGTYEQYF; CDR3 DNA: TGTGCCTCCCTCGGCGGTACTTACGAGCAGTACTTC
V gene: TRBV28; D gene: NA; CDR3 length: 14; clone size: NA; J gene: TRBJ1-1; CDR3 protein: CASSLGLGNTEAFF; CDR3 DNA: TGTGCCAGCAGTTTGGGTCTTGGCAACACTGAAGCTTTCTTT
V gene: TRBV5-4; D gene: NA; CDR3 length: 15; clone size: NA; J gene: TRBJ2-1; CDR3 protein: CASSLAGGLYNEQFF; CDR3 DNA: TGTGCCAGCAGCTTGGCCGGAGGGCTGTACAATGAGCAGTTCTTC
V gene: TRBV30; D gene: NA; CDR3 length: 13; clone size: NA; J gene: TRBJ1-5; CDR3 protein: CAWSVGGNQPQHF; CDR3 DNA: TGTGCCTGGAGTGTAGGGGGGAATCAGCCCCAGCATTTT
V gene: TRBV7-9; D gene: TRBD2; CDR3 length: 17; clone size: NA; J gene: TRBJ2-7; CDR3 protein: CASSPPHTSGSMYEQYF; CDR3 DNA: TGTGCCAGCAGCCCTCCTCATACTAGCGGGAGTATGTACGAGCAGTACTTC
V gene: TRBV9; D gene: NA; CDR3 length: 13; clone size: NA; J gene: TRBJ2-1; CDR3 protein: CASSVSGGNEQFF; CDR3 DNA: TGTGCCAGCAGCGTTTCCGGGGGCAATGAGCAGTTCTTC
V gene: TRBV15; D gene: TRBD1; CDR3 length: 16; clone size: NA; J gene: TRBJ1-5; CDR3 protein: CATSDRGPYSNQPQHF; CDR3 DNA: TGTGCCACCAGCGACAGGGGACCTTATAGCAATCAGCCCCAGCATTTT
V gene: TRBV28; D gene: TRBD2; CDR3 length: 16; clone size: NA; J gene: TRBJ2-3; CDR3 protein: CASSSPGLAVTDTQYF; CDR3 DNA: TGTGCCAGCAGTTCCCCGGGACTAGCGGTCACAGATACGCAGTATTTT
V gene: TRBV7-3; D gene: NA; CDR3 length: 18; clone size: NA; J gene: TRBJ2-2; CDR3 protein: CASRSQAGGLRRTGELFF; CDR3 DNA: TGTGCCAGCAGATCCCAGGCTGGGGGCCTCCGAAGGACCGGGGAGCTGTTTTTT
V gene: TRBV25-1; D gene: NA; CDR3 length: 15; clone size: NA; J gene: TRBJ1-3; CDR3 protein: CASSSFEAPGNTIYF; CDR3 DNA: TGTGCCAGCAGTAGTTTTGAGGCACCTGGAAACACCATATATTTT
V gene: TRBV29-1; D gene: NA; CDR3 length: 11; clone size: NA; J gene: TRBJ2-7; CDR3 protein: CSVEVEAEQYF; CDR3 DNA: TGCAGCGTTGAAGTAGAGGCCGAGCAGTACTTC
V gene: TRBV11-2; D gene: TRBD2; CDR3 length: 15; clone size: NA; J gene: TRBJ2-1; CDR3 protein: CASSQRTSSYNEQFF; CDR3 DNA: TGTGCCAGCAGCCAACGGACTAGCTCCTACAATGAGCAGTTCTTC
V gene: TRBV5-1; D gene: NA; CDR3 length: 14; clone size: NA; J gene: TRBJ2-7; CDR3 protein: CASSLARGPNEQYF; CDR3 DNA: TGCGCCAGCAGCTTGGCCCGCGGGCCGAACGAGCAGTACTTC
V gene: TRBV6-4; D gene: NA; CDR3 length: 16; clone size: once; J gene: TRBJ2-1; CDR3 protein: CASSDKPWGIYNEQFF; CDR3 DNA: TGTGCCAGCAGTGATAAGCCCTGGGGGATCTACAATGAGCAGTTCTTC
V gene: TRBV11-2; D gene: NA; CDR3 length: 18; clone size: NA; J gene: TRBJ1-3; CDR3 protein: CASSLFGGPRASGNTIYF; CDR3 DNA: TGTGCCAGCAGCTTATTTGGGGGGCCGAGGGCCTCTGGAAACACCATATATTTT
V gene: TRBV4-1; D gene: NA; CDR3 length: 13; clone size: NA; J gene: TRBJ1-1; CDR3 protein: CASSQDRNTEAFF; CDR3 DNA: TGCGCCAGCAGCCAAGATAGAAACACTGAAGCTTTCTTT
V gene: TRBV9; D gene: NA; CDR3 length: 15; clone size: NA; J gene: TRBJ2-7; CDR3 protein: CASSPAAGGSYEQYF; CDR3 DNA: TGTGCCAGCAGCCCCGCCGCGGGCGGGTCCTACGAGCAGTACTTC
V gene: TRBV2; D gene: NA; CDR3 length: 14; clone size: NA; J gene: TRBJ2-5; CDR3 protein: CASSEWQVEKTQYF; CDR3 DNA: TGTGCCAGCAGTGAATGGCAGGTGGAGAAGACCCAGTACTTC
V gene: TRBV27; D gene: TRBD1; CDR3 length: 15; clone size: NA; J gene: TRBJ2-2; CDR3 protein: CASSLGTGATGELFF; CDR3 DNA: TGTGCCAGCAGTTTAGGGACAGGGGCCACCGGGGAGCTGTTTTTT
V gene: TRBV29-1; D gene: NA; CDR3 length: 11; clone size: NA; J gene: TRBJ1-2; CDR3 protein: CSVTTDHGYTF; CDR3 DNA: TGCAGCGTTACGACAGACCATGGCTACACCTTC
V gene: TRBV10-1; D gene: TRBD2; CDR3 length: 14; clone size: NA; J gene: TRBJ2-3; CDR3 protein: CASSWTSGTDTQYF; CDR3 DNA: TGCGCCAGCAGCTGGACTAGCGGGACAGATACGCAGTATTTT
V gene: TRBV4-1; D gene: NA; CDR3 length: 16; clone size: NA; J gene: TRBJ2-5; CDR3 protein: CASSQAPVGRGETQYF; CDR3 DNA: TGCGCCAGCAGCCAAGCTCCGGTGGGGAGGGGGGAGACCCAGTACTTC
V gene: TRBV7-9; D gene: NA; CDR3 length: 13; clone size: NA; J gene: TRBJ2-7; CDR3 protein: CASSLRGTYEQYF; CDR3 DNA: TGTGCCAGCAGCTTACGGGGCACCTACGAGCAGTACTTC
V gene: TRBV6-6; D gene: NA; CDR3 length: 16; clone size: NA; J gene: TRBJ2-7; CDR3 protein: CASSLDSRTLSYEQYF; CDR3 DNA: TGTGCCAGCAGCTTAGACAGCAGGACTCTCTCCTACGAGCAGTACTTC